This T cell receptor beta chain was captured by sequencing in a study of CD8 T cells in Susac syndrome (dated by TCRdb to between 2018 and 2021). About the investigation overall: Repertoire sequencing was used to test whether CD8+ T cell activation and differentiation in Susac syndrome was antigen driven. The study compared CD8+ T cell repertoire clonality among approximately twelve healthy donors, 14 Susac syndrome patients and fewer than 19 multiple sclerosis patients.

Concerning this clonotype itself: Its antigen target is currently unknown. No base quality information exists; no much larger clone differs at one position.

Findings and caveats that apply to the study as a whole: The TCR sequencing and HLA analysis was acknowledged to have included a relatively small number of individuals.

Peripheral blood CD8+ and CD4+ T cells from healthy donors, Susac syndrome patients and multiple sclerosis patients were profiled using high-throughput TCR beta sequencing. Treatment-naive patients with stable or active relapsing-remitting disease fulfilling revised McDonald criteria were used as multiple sclerosis controls. Bulk CD8+ and CD4+ T cells were purified by magnetic negative isolation, while CD8+ TEMRA cells were enriched using FACS. Blood was drawn into EDTA tubes, processed within 24 hours, and PBMCs were isolated by density gradient centrifugation. PBMCs intended for TCR sequencing were cryopreserved in liquid nitrogen and thawed later in a water bath at 37 degrees C. The sorted or isolated CD4+, CD8+ and CD8+ TEMRA cells had a purity of 90% or higher. RNA was extracted with the RNeasy kit and about 0.45 to 1 ug was reverse transcribed using random hexamers. The immunoSEQ multiplex PCR assay, which covers 54 Vbeta and 13 Jbeta segments, was used to amplify TCR beta CDR3 regions. PCR amplification bias was corrected by using a synthetic template baseline for primer optimization and computational correction. Per the authors' processing: Reads were annotated to V, D and J genes per IMGT and analyzed with immunoSEQ Analyzer, keeping only productive sequences. Clonality was computed as one minus Shannon entropy normalized by log2 of the number of productive unique sequences. Public and private clones were assessed among the 100 most prevalent clones of each patient and control. Clones were defined as Susac-specific when absent from the healthy and MS cohorts, from approximately 970 published viral clones and from other ImmuneACCESS disease sequences. TCRdb passed the public sequencing reads through fastp at Q25 and MiXCR, retaining productive beta sequences. One record per CDR3 amino acid sequence lists the most common genes and DNA. TCRdb, not the original authors, processed these V and J calls. The sample table shows 400,000 or so distinct CDR3 sequences, and 75% to 90% are seen once. About 0.12% of the sample is in the top ten clones.

The germline V gene gives CDR1 as SGDLS and CDR2 as YYNGEE. The junction shows trimming of 2 bases on V and 2 bases on J, plus 14 bases between the germline ends. Spanning cysteine to phenylalanine, the CDR3 consists of 16 amino acids. Just the 48-base CDR3 DNA is kept, in frame starting at base 1. This TCR derives from a human donor with multiple sclerosis. The sequencing input was CD8+ T cells from PBMCs. In this chain, TRBV9 is recombined with TRBJ2-1; a confident D gene designation cannot be given. Here is the DNA: TGTGCCAGCAGCGTGACGTGGGAATCAGCCTACAATGAGCAGTTCTTC. The resulting protein is CASSVTWESAYNEQFF.